This TCR beta chain was sequenced during a study of beta chain features in type 1 diabetes. Study-level results: High TCR expression in some cells could lead to their over-representation in cDNA sequencing. PCR might favor shorter templates, equally in patients and controls. Relative to healthy donors, patients appeared to have naive, central memory and Treg TCRB repertoires that were more similar.

The sequenced template was cDNA made from the entire isolated RNA. The average output of naive, central memory and regulatory T cell samples was approximately 3.7 million reads. Using immunoSEQ multiplex PCR, the repertoire was profiled, and TCRdb retains in-frame clones only, with some absent. Among around 310,000 clones listed, approximately 10% were seen once. Remarks on this clone: Antigen: not known.

The germline V and J ends were trimmed by 4 bases and 7 bases, with 14 bases remaining between them. CDR1 and CDR2 from the germline V gene are MDHEN and SYDVKM. CDR3 length: 15 amino acids. The clonotype was recovered from a woman aged 25 to 39 in good health. The chain joins TRBV28 to TRBJ2-6; D unclear. Specimen: naive CD4+ T cells from blood. In nucleotides, the CDR3 is TGTGCCAGCAGTTCACCAGGTCAAATAGCCAACGTCCTGACTTTC. This sequence encodes CASSSPGQIANVLTF.